Below are 22 T cell receptor beta chains sequenced from a single sample in a study of T cell responses to AZD1222 COVID-19 vaccine. Profiled with immunoSEQ multiplex PCR; TCRdb holds only in-frame clones, not every one. The repertoire holds 100,000 to 150,000 clones, with around 92% as singletons. Material: peripheral blood, obtained on day 0 of AZD1222 vaccination. The receptor set was obtained from an adult in good health.

The chain employs TRBV18 and TRBJ2-7; maybe TRBD2 (5 bases). Trimming shortened V by 2 bases and J by 7 bases, and 18 bases separated the two germline ends. CDR3 length equals 15 residues. Germline CDR1 and CDR2: KGHSH and LQKENI. CDR3 in DNA: TGTGCCAGCTCACCAAGGAGGTCCGCCTTGAGGGAGCAGTACTTC. Protein sequence: CASSPRRSALREQYF.

This chain uses TRBV7-2 with TRBJ2-7; TRBD1 matches 9 bases. Germline V lookup: CDR1 SGHTA, CDR2 FQGNSA. CDR3 length equals 15 residues. V was clipped by 5 bases and J by 3 bases; unmatched bases: 8. The CDR3 protein is CASSKDRDRVYEQYF. CDR3 in DNA: TGTGCCAGCAGCAAAGACCGGGACAGGGTCTACGAGCAGTACTTC.

DNA of the CDR3: TGTGCCAGCAGTTATCGTCCCAGAGCTAACTATGGCTACACCTTC. It codes for CASSYRPRANYGYTF. This chain joins TRBV6-5 and TRBJ1-2; D not certain. Germline-derived CDR1 and CDR2 are MNHEY and SVGAGI. V was trimmed by 3 bases and J by 0 bases, leaving 11 bases between them. This CDR3 comprises 15 residues.

The V and J genes are TRBV27 and TRBJ1-1; D is ambiguous. CDR3 size: 15 residues. Per germline, CDR1 MNHEY and CDR2 SMNVEV (reference sequence). Trimming removed 4 bases at V and 0 bases at J, with 12 bases between. CDR3 residues: CASSSTGRMNTEAFF. CDR3 nucleotide sequence: TGTGCCAGCAGTTCTACCGGACGGATGAACACTGAAGCTTTCTTT.

The chain carries TRBV4-2 and TRBJ2-1; 14 nucleotides match TRBD2. CDR1 and CDR2 from the germline V gene are LGHNA and YNFKEQ. The CDR3 runs to 17 residues. After removal of 1 base from V and 10 bases from J, the junction contained 9 bases not matched to a gene. The CDR3 bases are TGTGCCAGCAGCCAAGGTGAGGGACTAGCGGGAGTGAGGGAGCAGTTCTTC. As protein: CASSQGEGLAGVREQFF.

The chain links TRBV29-1 to TRBJ1-6; D unresolved. V gave up 6 bases and J gave up 7 bases, with 13 bases separating them. The length of the CDR3 is 13 residues. Germline V gives CDR1 SQVTM, CDR2 ANQGSEA. CDR3 DNA sequence: TGCAGCGTCGCGGGTGGGCCGAATTCACCCCTCCACTTT. Residues: CSVAGGPNSPLHF.

With respect to this clone: An end of the junction differs from the germline gene, which may be a read error. CDR3 DNA: TGTGCCAGCAGCCCCCAAGGAGACTCCGACGAGCAGTACTTC. Translating it yields CASSPQGDSDEQYF. The chain recombines TRBV6-6 with TRBJ2-7; D is ambiguous. The CDR3 consists of 14 residues. Germline-derived CDR1 and CDR2 are MNHNY and SVGAGI (reference sequence).

Regarding this clone: At the DNA level, this CDR3 is encoded by other sequences in the same sample as well. V is TRBV12-3 or TRBV12-4 and J is TRBJ1-1; the D is unclear. The CDR3 spans 13 residues. V dropped 1 base and J dropped 1 base, with 4 bases sitting between them. In nucleotides, the CDR3 is TGTGCCAGCAGTTTAGGAGGGAACACTGAAGCTTTCTTT. Protein sequence: CASSLGGNTEAFF.

This sequence joins TRBV9 and TRBJ2-3; D is uncertain. Germline V gene sequence: CDR1 SGDLS, CDR2 YYNGEE. V dropped 4 bases and J dropped 5 bases, with 11 bases sitting between them. The CDR3 totals 13 residues. CDR3 coding DNA: TGTGCCAGCAGCCCCCCCCGTGAAGATACGCAGTATTTT. Translating gives CASSPPREDTQYF.

The chain joins TRBV11-3 to TRBJ2-3; D uncertain. Trimming removed 5 bases from V and 0 bases from J, with 9 bases in between. CDR3 length: 14 amino acids. Germline V gene lookup returns CDR1 SGHNT and CDR2 YENEEA. CDR3 loop: CASSPTASTDTQYF. DNA of the CDR3: TGTGCCAGCAGCCCCACCGCTAGCACAGATACGCAGTATTTT.

The rearrangement uses TRBV28 and TRBJ1-2; D may be TRBD1 (5 bases). The V end lost 3 bases, the J end lost 2 bases, and 13 bases lay between the germline ends. CDR1 and CDR2 from the germline V gene are MDHEN and SYDVKM. The CDR3 has 15 residues. DNA for the CDR3: TGTGCCAGCAGTTTGGGGACGGTAAACAACTATGGCTACACCTTC. Encoded protein: CASSLGTVNNYGYTF.

V is TRBV27 and J is TRBJ1-6, with D possibly TRBD1 on 6 matching bases. Trimming shortened V by 1 base and J by 9 bases, and 10 bases separated the two germline ends. The length of the CDR3 is 14 residues. Germline-derived CDR1 and CDR2 are MNHEY and SMNVEV (reference sequence). The CDR3 sequence: CASSLYRVGSPLHF. The CDR3 DNA reads TGTGCCAGCAGTTTATACAGGGTTGGTTCACCCCTCCACTTT.

This clone was seen a few times. DNA of the CDR3: TGTGCCAGCAGCTTCTATGGGTATGGCTACACCTTC. Amino acids: CASSFYGYGYTF. The chain joins TRBV7-2 to TRBJ1-2; no firm D call. There are 12 residues in the CDR3. The germline CDR1 and CDR2 sequences are SGHTA and FQGNSA. V dropped 3 bases and J dropped 5 bases, with 7 bases sitting between them.

J is TRBJ2-1 and V is TRBV3-1 (or the pseudogene TRBV3-2); 9 bases are a match to TRBD2. Per the germline V gene, CDR1 is LGHDT and CDR2 is YNNKEL (reference sequence). V dropped 4 bases and J dropped 9; count of bases not matched to a gene: 7. This CDR3 has 14 amino acids. The CDR3 DNA reads TGTGCCAGCAGCCCTCGGACTAGCGTCCGTGAGCAGTTCTTC. Protein product: CASSPRTSVREQFF.

The chain couples TRBV7-3 to TRBJ2-2; 8 nucleotides align to TRBD1. In germline, CDR1 is SGHTA, CDR2 FQGTGA. V dropped 5 bases and J dropped 2; count of bases not matched to a gene: 22. The CDR3 runs 21 residues. CDR3 amino acids: CASSPSRDRPSKGSNTGELFF. As DNA, the CDR3 is TGTGCCAGCAGCCCCTCCAGGGACAGGCCTTCTAAGGGGTCAAACACCGGGGAGCTGTTTTTT.

The V and J genes are TRBV27 and TRBJ2-7; no clear D. From germline, CDR1 is MNHEY and CDR2 SMNVEV (reference sequence). This CDR3 is built from 13 residues. The V and J ends lost 4 bases and 5 bases respectively, with 12 bases between them. CDR3 DNA: TGTGCCAGCAGTTCCCCGGACCGCCACGAGCAGTACTTC. This codes for CASSSPDRHEQYF.

This sequence joins TRBV21-1 and TRBJ1-5. TRBV21-1 is tagged as a pseudogene. The CDR3 extends over 15 amino acids. DNA of the CDR3: TGTGCCAGCACCACTAGAGAGGGGCCCAAAACGCCCCAGCATTTT. It is translated as CASTTREGPKTPQHF.

This chain joins TRBV10-2 and TRBJ2-7, with a tentative D call TRBD2 (5 bases). This CDR3 is built from 13 residues. CDR1 WSHSY and CDR2 SAAADI come from the germline V gene. V was pared by 6 bases and J by 6 bases, with 15 bases between. CDR3 nucleotides: TGCGCCAGCAGCCCAGGACTGGCAAGCGAGCAGTACTTC. It is translated as CASSPGLASEQYF.

J is TRBJ1-2 and V is TRBV30; a possible D gene is TRBD1 (5 bases). The CDR3 runs 13 residues. V was cut by 3 bases and J by 8 bases, with 16 bases left in between. Germline V gene data show CDR1 as GTSNPN and CDR2 as SVGIG (reference sequence). CDR3 protein: CAWRSQGVGGYTF. CDR3 sequence (DNA): TGTGCCTGGAGAAGTCAGGGTGTTGGGGGCTACACCTTC.

This clone was recorded only once. The chain couples TRBV3-1 (or the pseudogene TRBV3-2) to TRBJ1-1, with 7 bases lining up with TRBD1. Germline CDR1 reads LGHDT; CDR2 reads YNNKEL (reference sequence). Trimming took 2 bases from V and 2 from J; bases not matched to a gene: 5. CDR3 length: 15 amino acids. CDR3 coding DNA: TGTGCCAGCAGCCAATACAGGGGTATTAACACTGAAGCTTTCTTT. This translates into CASSQYRGINTEAFF.

The sample holds one count of this clone. The chain combines TRBV29-1 with TRBJ2-1; D possibly corresponds to TRBD1 (6 bases). The V end lost 3 bases, the J end lost 4 bases, and 10 bases lay between the germline ends. The germline gives CDR1 SQVTM, CDR2 ANQGSEA. The CDR3 covers 13 residues. In DNA form, the CDR3 reads TGCAGCGTTGAGCGACAGGAATACAATGAGCAGTTCTTC. Translated, it gives CSVERQEYNEQFF.

The rearrangement uses TRBV18 and TRBJ2-2; D uncertain. Deletions cut 4 bases from V and 4 bases from J, with 13 bases between. CDR3 size: 15 residues. Germline lookup yields CDR1 KGHSH and CDR2 LQKENI. CDR3 amino acids: CASSLQPDRTGELFF. The CDR3 DNA is TGTGCCAGCTCACTCCAACCGGACCGCACCGGGGAGCTGTTTTTT.